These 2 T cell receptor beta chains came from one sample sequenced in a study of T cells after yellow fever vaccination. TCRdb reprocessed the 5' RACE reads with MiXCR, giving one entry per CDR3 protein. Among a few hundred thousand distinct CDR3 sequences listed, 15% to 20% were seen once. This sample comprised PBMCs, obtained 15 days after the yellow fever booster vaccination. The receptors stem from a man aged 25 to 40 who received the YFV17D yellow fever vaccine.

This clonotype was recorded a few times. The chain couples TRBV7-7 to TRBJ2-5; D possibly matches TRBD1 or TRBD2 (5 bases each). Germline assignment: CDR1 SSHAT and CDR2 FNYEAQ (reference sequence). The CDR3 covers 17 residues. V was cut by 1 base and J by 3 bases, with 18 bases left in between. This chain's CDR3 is CASSLGAWAGSEETQYF. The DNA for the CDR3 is TGTGCCAGCAGCTTAGGGGCCTGGGCAGGGAGCGAAGAGACCCAGTACTTC.

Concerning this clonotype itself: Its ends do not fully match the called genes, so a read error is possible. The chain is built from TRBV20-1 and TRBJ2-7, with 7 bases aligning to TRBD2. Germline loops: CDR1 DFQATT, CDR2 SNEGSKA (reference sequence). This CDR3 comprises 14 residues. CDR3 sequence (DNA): TGCTGTGCTAGAGTCGGCCGGACTAGAGGCGAGCAGTACTTC. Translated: CCARVGRTRGEQYF.